The T cell receptor beta chain described here comes from a study of early T cells in non-severe SARS-CoV-2 infection. Study in general: Investigators sequenced bulk RNA drawn from unsorted whole blood, and chains remained unpaired. General study points: Private and CD4 specificities were missed by VDJdb matching, skewed to anti-spike CD8.

This clonotype occurred a few times. Its matching antigen is unknown. This CDR3 region has 13 residues. Trimming took off 0 bases at V and 7 bases at J, with 9 bases between the two ends. Per the germline V gene, CDR1 is LGHDT and CDR2 is YNNKEL (reference sequence). Unique molecular identifiers tagged individual cDNA molecules. TCRdb re-analysed the 5' RACE reads in MiXCR, keeping a single row per CDR3 protein. The table lists roughly 34,000 distinct CDR3 sequences, roughly 6.8% of them singletons. This TCR was sampled from an adult who was a healthcare worker with PCR-confirmed SARS-CoV-2 infection or an uninfected control (not recorded which). The source material was whole blood, sampled at baseline. The genes are TRBV3-1 and TRBJ1-2; possible D gene TRBD1, 6 bases. This CDR3 reads CASSQETGRGYTF. Written as DNA, the CDR3 is TGTGCCAGCAGCCAAGAGACAGGTCGTGGCTACACCTTC. The entire variable domain, with the rest obtained from reference TRBV3-1 and TRBJ1-2, is as follows: DTAVSQTPKYLVTQMGNDKSIKCEQNLGHDTMYWYKQDSKKFLKIMFSYNNKELIINETVPNRFSPKSPDKAHLNLHINSLELGDSAVYFCASSQETGRGYTFGSGTRLTVV.